Listed below are T cell receptor beta chains from one sample, sequenced in a study of shared clonotypes between healthy human individuals. The assay was immunoSEQ multiplex PCR, and TCRdb's table has in-frame clones only and misses some. This table holds approximately 120,000 clones, 68% found once. What was sequenced was memory CD8+ T cells sorted from blood. The receptors here all came from a young woman in good health. CDR3s leave out the opening cysteine and the closing phenylalanine or tryptophan. The D gene is left open where the match is weak. Where a row states a size, it is once, few, many or the class of an expanded clone; other rows omit it.

TRBD1	TRBJ2-1	NA	TRBV5-1	13	ASSLVPRQGNEQF
NA	TRBJ2-2	NA	TRBV27	14	ASSVRLVGNTGELF
NA	TRBJ2-7	NA	TRBV21-1	14	ASSKMRRESGYEQY
NA	TRBJ1-5	NA	TRBV27	12	ASQQKGRNQPQH
NA	TRBJ2-1	NA	TRBV5-1	13	ASSVDSSSYNEQF
TRBD1	TRBJ2-2	NA	TRBV13	14	ASSLFFQGAPGELF
NA	TRBJ2-1	many	TRBV25-1	12	ASIGKGLGNEQF
NA	TRBJ2-5	NA	TRBV6-5	12	ASSYSNEQETQY
NA	TRBJ2-3	NA	TRBV6-4	13	ASSPGGGSTDTQY
NA	TRBJ2-7	few	TRBV7-9	12	ASSLGATTYEQY
NA	TRBJ2-1	NA	TRBV5-1	13	ASSLASGSYNEQF
TRBD2	TRBJ2-1	NA	TRBV6-4	13	ASSDLAGGQGEQF
TRBD1	TRBJ2-2	NA	TRBV4-1	15	ASSQDQQGVDTGELF
TRBD2	TRBJ2-7	few	TRBV7-8	13	ASSPGTSGAYEQY
NA	TRBJ1-1	NA	TRBV6-5	13	ASSYSEGLNTEAF
NA	TRBJ2-5	NA	TRBV21-1	10	ASSKSQREGY
NA	TRBJ1-4	NA	TRBV7-8	14	ASSLGSGTQGEKLF
NA	TRBJ1-1	NA	TRBV4-1	18	ASSQDRNLLRWRWGTEAF
TRBD2	TRBJ2-1	NA	TRBV11-2	12	ASSSGSSYNEQF
TRBD2	NA	NA	TRBV7-9	13	ASSRRGTSLYEQY
NA	TRBJ2-1	few	TRBV6-4	11	ASSEGSYNEQF
TRBD1	TRBJ1-2	NA	TRBV5-1	11	ASSADRDYGYT
NA	TRBJ1-1	NA	TRBV5-4	14	ASSLGSRTVNTEAF
TRBD1	TRBJ1-2	NA	TRBV2	16	ASRSTPGQGFIPYGYT
NA	TRBJ1-4	few	TRBV27	11	ASRRSGNEKLF
NA	TRBJ1-3	few	TRBV30	10	AWSVVGNTIY
NA	TRBJ1-5	few	TRBV25-1	12	ASSGGEGNQPQH
NA	TRBJ2-7	NA	TRBV5-4	12	ASSNPQGNYEQY
NA	TRBJ2-2	NA	TRBV7-7	12	ASSLFSDTGELF
TRBD1	TRBJ1-4	NA	TRBV6-1	15	ASSGYRGWGTNEKLF
TRBD2	TRBJ2-7	many	TRBV5-8	13	ASSPGLAGVYEQY
NA	TRBJ2-6	many	TRBV27	14	ASSLVGGSGANVLT
TRBD2	TRBJ2-1	NA	TRBV5-1	16	ASSRGVGGGEAINEQF
NA	TRBJ1-1	NA	TRBV27	12	ASSLSPWGTEAF
TRBD1	TRBJ2-7	NA	TRBV6-5	13	ASSQIGTGDYEQY
TRBD2	TRBJ2-1	NA	TRBV7-9	14	ASSPQGLAGYNEQF
TRBD2	TRBJ2-2	many	TRBV5-4	11	ASEREFTGELF
NA	TRBJ2-1	many	TRBV19	10	ASTTFYNEQF
TRBD1	TRBJ2-1	NA	TRBV27	12	ASSRRQGFGEQF
NA	TRBJ1-1	NA	TRBV29-1	8	SVLVTEAF
NA	TRBJ1-5	few	TRBV15	13	ATSRDGEGNQPQH